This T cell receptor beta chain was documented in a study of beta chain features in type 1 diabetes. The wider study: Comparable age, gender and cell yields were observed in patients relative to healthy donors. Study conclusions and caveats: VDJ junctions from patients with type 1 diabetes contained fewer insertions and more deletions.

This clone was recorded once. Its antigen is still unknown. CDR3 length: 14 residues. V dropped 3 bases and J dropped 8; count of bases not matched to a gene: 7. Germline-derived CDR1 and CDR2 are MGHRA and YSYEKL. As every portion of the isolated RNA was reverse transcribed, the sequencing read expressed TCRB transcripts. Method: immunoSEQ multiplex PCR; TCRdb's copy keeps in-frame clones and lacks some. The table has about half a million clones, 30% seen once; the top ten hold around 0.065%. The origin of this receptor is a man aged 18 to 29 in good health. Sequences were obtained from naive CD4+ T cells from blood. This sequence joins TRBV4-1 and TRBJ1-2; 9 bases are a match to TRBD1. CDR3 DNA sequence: TGCGCCAGCAGCCACCCCGGACAGGGGCTCGGCTACACCTTC. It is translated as CASSHPGQGLGYTF.